This T cell receptor beta chain originates from a study of blood T cell repertoires in COVID-19. This clone was detected a few times. Sequencing used immunoSEQ multiplex PCR; TCRdb keeps in-frame clones, though not all of them. The sample includes under 250,000 clones, approximately 78% of them seen just once. The length of the CDR3 is 17 residues. Trimming stripped 0 bases from V and 0 bases from J, with 12 bases between. Germline V gene data show CDR1 as SGHDN and CDR2 as FVKESK. The sequencing sample was made of peripheral blood. The chain has TRBV14 and TRBJ1-3, with TRBD1 as a possible D gene (5 bases). This sequence was found in a woman in her late teens or twenties with acute or convalescent COVID-19. CDR3 region: CASSQDWGDVSGNTIYF. CDR3 sequence (DNA): TGTGCCAGCAGCCAAGATTGGGGGGATGTCTCTGGAAACACCATATATTTT.